This T cell receptor beta chain was identified during a study of T cell responses to AZD1222 COVID-19 vaccine. Assay: immunoSEQ multiplex PCR; the TCRdb copy retains only in-frame clones and omits some. The sample consists of about 170,000 clones, less than 90% of them appearing once. As to this clone: No antigen is known for it.

General study findings and limits: Among spike-specific TCRs, nearly half reportedly target unmutated variant regions. An increase in Spike-specific TCR breadth and depth was observed after two AZD1222 doses. Repertoires in all cases were sampled only once the peak T cell response had passed. At baseline, just six AZD1222 recipients tested seropositive.

This receptor was taken from an adult in good health. This specimen was peripheral blood, taken on day 0 of AZD1222 vaccination.

CDR3 in DNA: TGTGCCGGGGGGACGAGGAACACTGAAGCTTTCTTT. Residues: CAGGTRNTEAFF. The V and J genes are TRBV28 and TRBJ1-1; possible D gene TRBD1, 5 bases. The germline gives CDR1 MDHEN, CDR2 SYDVKM. Trimming took 11 bases from V and 1 from J, leaving 11 bases between them. The length of the CDR3 is 12 residues.